These T cell receptor beta chains were read from a single sample in a study of vaccination effects on CD4 cells after COVID-19. These receptors lack a known antigen. The repertoire was sequenced with immunoSEQ multiplex PCR; TCRdb's copy has only in-frame clones and lacks some. This table holds under 75,000 clones, about 80% found once. The specimen was CD4+ T cells from PBMCs cultured with SARS-CoV-2 spike peptides, collected before COVID-19 vaccination. Receptors originate from a human donor who received a COVID-19 vaccine. Both conserved end residues are part of each CDR3. The order of the fields is V gene, CDR3 length, clone size, D gene, J gene, CDR3 protein, CDR3 DNA. The D gene is left open where the match is weak. The listing skips clone size in some rows; elsewhere it reads once, few, many or a size class.

TRBV6-5	14	NA	NA	TRBJ1-1	CASSSGIFNTEAFF	TGTGCCAGCAGCTCAGGGATTTTCAACACTGAAGCTTTCTTT
TRBV19	14	NA	NA	TRBJ1-5	CASSPLPPNQPQHF	TGTGCCAGTAGTCCCCTCCCCCCTAATCAGCCCCAGCATTTT
TRBV19	17	NA	NA	TRBJ1-2	CASRPRTPRWANYGYTF	TGTGCCAGTAGGCCACGGACTCCCAGGTGGGCTAACTATGGCTACACCTTC
TRBV5-1	13	NA	NA	TRBJ1-1	CASSLDFGFEAFF	TGCGCCAGCAGCTTGGATTTCGGATTTGAAGCTTTCTTT
TRBV6-1	16	NA	NA	TRBJ1-1	CASSAKITGAGTEAFF	TGTGCCAGCAGTGCCAAGATCACGGGGGCAGGCACTGAAGCTTTCTTT
TRBV28	17	NA	TRBD2	TRBJ2-3	CASSLFSGGAVADTQYF	TGTGCCAGCAGTTTATTCAGCGGGGGGGCAGTTGCAGATACGCAGTATTTT
TRBV2	16	NA	NA	TRBJ1-1	CASSEVGGHLNTEAFF	TGTGCCAGCAGTGAAGTGGGGGGTCACTTGAACACTGAAGCTTTCTTT
TRBV7-2	12	NA	NA	TRBJ1-2	CASSLEGGFGTF	TGTGCCAGCAGCTTGGAAGGCGGATTTGGCACCTTC
TRBV3-1/TRBV3-2	13	medium-sized	NA	TRBJ1-1	CASSQGTVRQAFF	TGTGCCAGCAGCCAAGGGACAGTTCGACAAGCTTTCTTT
TRBV7-3	14	NA	NA	TRBJ2-2	CASSRQGHTGELFF	TGTGCCAGCAGCCGCCAGGGACACACCGGGGAGCTGTTTTTT
TRBV5-1	18	NA	NA	TRBJ2-2	CASSSISLLRSNTGELFF	TGCGCCAGCAGCTCCATATCACTACTGCGGTCGAACACCGGGGAGCTGTTTTTT
TRBV3-1/TRBV3-2	11	few	NA	TRBJ1-4	CASSQSEKLFF	TGTGCCAGCAGCCAATCAGAAAAACTGTTTTTT
TRBV18	19	NA	TRBD1	TRBJ2-6	CASSVLGTGGDTGANVLTF	TGTGCCAGCTCAGTGTTGGGGACAGGGGGCGATACTGGGGCCAACGTCCTGACTTTC
TRBV27	15	NA	TRBD1	TRBJ1-5	CASSLGQGRNQPQHF	TGTGCCAGCAGTTTAGGACAGGGAAGAAATCAGCCCCAGCATTTT
TRBV7-9	12	NA	NA	TRBJ2-1	CASSSLGNEQFF	TGTGCCAGCAGCTCCCTCGGCAATGAGCAGTTCTTC